Listed here are 21 T cell receptor beta chains from one sample, sequenced in a study of metastatic and nonmetastatic thyroid tumors. Using MiXCR, TCRdb reanalyzed the PCR reads. This table holds 30,000 to 35,000 clones, approximately 40% found once. Prior to thyroid surgery, none of the patients had received any treatment. The sample comprised tumor tissue. All receptors come from a female donor with papillary thyroid cancer or a benign thyroid nodule (not recorded which). Some clones in this sample may be carry-over from other donors' samples.

The chain combines TRBV11-3 with TRBJ2-1; D might be TRBD2 (6 bases). The germline V and J ends were trimmed by 1 base and 3 bases, with 7 bases remaining between them. Germline V gene lookup returns CDR1 SGHNT and CDR2 YENEEA. The CDR3 loop spans 14 amino acids. The CDR3 coding sequence is TGTGCCAGCAGCTTAGCGGGACTCTACAATGAGCAGTTCTTC. Translating it yields CASSLAGLYNEQFF.

A few counts support this clone. This chain joins TRBV20-1 and TRBJ2-3; TRBD2 aligns across 7 bases. Germline lookup yields CDR1 DFQATT and CDR2 SNEGSKA (reference sequence). The J segment lost 6 bases and the V segment lost 6 bases, leaving 9 bases of the junction unmatched. The CDR3 is made up of 13 amino acids. The CDR3: CSADRGGVDTQYF. The CDR3, as DNA: TGCAGTGCCGACCGGGGAGGGGTCGATACGCAGTATTTT.

CDR3 residues: CASSPQGNEQFF. CDR3 in DNA: TGTGCCAGCAGCCCTCAGGGCAATGAGCAGTTCTTC. The rearrangement uses TRBV7-9 and TRBJ2-1; maybe TRBD1 (5 bases). V lost 5 bases to trimming and J lost 6 bases, with 8 bases between them. The CDR3 is made up of 12 amino acids. The germline gives CDR1 SEHNR, CDR2 FQNEAQ (reference sequence).

This clone has only a few counts. This rearrangement joins TRBV4-3 to TRBJ1-5; D is ambiguous. Germline V gene sequence: CDR1 LGHNA, CDR2 YSLEER. There are 13 residues in the CDR3. V lost 4 bases and J 7 bases, leaving 11 bases between the germline ends. CDR3 loop: CASSLVLGQPQHF. The CDR3 bases are TGCGCCAGCAGCCTAGTTTTGGGACAGCCCCAGCATTTT.

About this clone: One base away lies a much larger clone, so this may be a sequencing read error. This chain links TRBV28 with TRBJ2-3; D is possibly TRBD1 or TRBD2 (5 bases each). Trimming left V 2 bases short and J 7 bases short, with 13 bases between. The CDR3 is 14 residues long. Per the germline V gene, CDR1 is MDHEN and CDR2 is SYDVKM. CDR3 in amino acids: CASSLIGETYTQYF. The CDR3 coding sequence is TGTGCCAGCAGTTTAATAGGGGAGACGTATACGCAGTATTTT.

The table lists this clone with many counts. The junction departs from germline at one end; a sequencing error may be responsible. This sequence joins TRBV14 and TRBJ1-3, with D possibly matching TRBD1 (5 bases). CDR1 is SGHDN and CDR2 is FVKESK in the germline V gene. The CDR3 is 12 residues long. The CDR3 is CASSQERPGLNF. In DNA, the CDR3 is TGTGCCAGCAGCCAAGAAAGACCGGGACTCAATTTT.

This clone was observed a handful of times. The chain carries TRBV10-2 and TRBJ1-2, with D perhaps TRBD1 (6 bases). Trimming cost V 2 bases and J 7 bases, with 8 bases left between them. The CDR3 length is 12 residues. The germline gives CDR1 WSHSY, CDR2 SAAADI. The CDR3 protein is CASSEDRLGYTF. CDR3 nucleotides: TGCGCCAGCAGTGAGGACAGGCTTGGCTACACCTTC.

Only one count was recorded for this clone. This chain uses TRBV20-1 with TRBJ2-1; a weak D match, TRBD2 (6 bases). This CDR3 comprises 10 residues. V was pared by 7 bases and J by 5 bases, with 6 bases between. Germline CDR1 DFQATT, CDR2 SNEGSKA (reference sequence). The CDR3 reads CSGGDNEQFF. CDR3 sequence (DNA): TGCAGTGGGGGGGACAATGAGCAGTTCTTC.

The gene calls are TRBV3-1 and TRBJ2-7; possible D gene TRBD1, 5 bases. The CDR3 spans 13 residues. The germline CDR1 and CDR2 sequences are LGHDT and YNNKEL (reference sequence). Trimming cost V 3 bases and J 4 bases, with 10 bases left between them. The CDR3: CASSHGRGYEQYF. For the CDR3, the DNA is TGTGCCAGCAGCCACGGAAGGGGTTACGAGCAGTACTTC.

This clone was picked up a small number of times. This chain uses TRBV6-1 with TRBJ2-3, with a weak D call TRBD1 (6 bases). CDR3 size: 15 residues. Germline V gene lookup returns CDR1 MNHNS and CDR2 SASEGT. V lost 6 bases, J lost 0 bases, and 13 bases lay in between. The CDR3 sequence is CASSRGQSSTDTQYF. DNA for the CDR3: TGTGCCAGCAGCCGAGGACAGTCTAGCACAGATACGCAGTATTTT.

This clone occurred a few times. V and J are TRBV6-1 and TRBJ1-3, with D hard to call. V was shortened by 6 bases and J by 1 base, with 19 bases between the two germline ends. Germline V gene lookup returns CDR1 MNHNS and CDR2 SASEGT. The length of the CDR3 is 17 residues. The CDR3 loop is CASSLSARWESGNTIYF. The DNA for the CDR3 is TGTGCCAGCAGCTTAAGCGCTCGGTGGGAGTCTGGAAACACCATATATTTT.

This clone was recorded only once. This chain uses TRBV7-2 with TRBJ2-5, with D perhaps TRBD2 (6 bases). The germline V gene has CDR1 SGHTA and CDR2 FQGNSA. The CDR3 is 13 residues long. V was trimmed by 1 base and J by 7 bases, leaving 10 bases between them. The CDR3 is CASSLVAAGTQYF. CDR3 nucleotides: TGTGCCAGCAGCTTAGTAGCGGCGGGGACCCAGTACTTC.

This chain joins TRBV7-9 and TRBJ1-2, with a weak D call TRBD1 (5 bases). Deletions cut 3 bases from V and 8 bases from J, with 19 bases between. The CDR3 covers 15 residues. The germline V gene has CDR1 SEHNR and CDR2 FQNEAQ (reference sequence). The DNA of the CDR3 is TGTGCCAGCAGCTTTCTGCCAGGGAGATATGGGGGCTACACCTTC. Protein product: CASSFLPGRYGGYTF.

The sample holds a few counts of this clone. V is TRBV7-2 and J is TRBJ2-1; possibly TRBD2 for D (6 bases). The germline CDR1 and CDR2 sequences are SGHTA and FQGNSA. This CDR3 is built from 15 residues. Trimming removed 0 bases at V and 10 bases at J, with 16 bases between. The chain's CDR3 is CASSLAYTGGSEQFF. CDR3 bases: TGTGCCAGCAGCTTAGCCTACACCGGGGGTTCGGAGCAGTTCTTC.

The chain joins TRBV19 to TRBJ1-1; TRBD1 might be the D (6 bases). The CDR3 is made up of 15 amino acids. Between the trimmed V and J ends, which lost 3 bases and 1 base, there was a span of 12 bases. Germline V gives CDR1 LNHDA, CDR2 SQIVND (reference sequence). The CDR3 loop is CASSIATQGNTEAFF. DNA of the CDR3: TGTGCCAGTAGTATCGCCACACAGGGGAACACTGAAGCTTTCTTT.

The J gene is TRBJ2-1, the V gene TRBV18; D is unclear. The V and J ends lost 6 bases and 0 bases respectively, with 9 bases between them. This CDR3 is 14 amino acids long. The germline gives CDR1 KGHSH, CDR2 LQKENI. Written as DNA, the CDR3 is TGTGCCAGCTCCGGAGATAGCTCCTACAATGAGCAGTTCTTC. Its protein product is CASSGDSSYNEQFF.

The chain joins TRBV20-1 to TRBJ1-2, with unresolved D. V gave up 0 bases and J gave up 4 bases, with 6 bases separating them. CDR3 length: 12 residues. CDR1 is DFQATT and CDR2 is SNEGSKA in the germline V gene (reference sequence). CDR3 DNA: TGCAGTGCTAGAGAAACAGTCTATGGCTACACCTTC. As protein: CSARETVYGYTF.

CDR3 DNA sequence: TGTGCCTGGAAAGATAGCAATCAGCCCCAGCATTTT. Its translation: CAWKDSNQPQHF. The V gene is TRBV30, the J gene TRBJ1-5; no definite D call. There are 12 residues in the CDR3. V gave up 4 bases and J gave up 0 bases, with 4 bases separating them. Germline V gene sequence: CDR1 GTSNPN, CDR2 SVGIG (reference sequence).

This clone has just a few counts. The chain employs TRBV11-2 and TRBJ2-7; 7 bases are a match to TRBD1. The V and J ends lost 0 bases and 3 bases, in that order; junction bases with no gene match: 8. Germline CDR1 and CDR2: SGHAT and FQNNGV. CDR3 size: 16 residues. The CDR3: CASSLDLGTEFYEQYF. CDR3 bases: TGTGCCAGCAGCTTAGATCTGGGGACAGAGTTCTACGAGCAGTACTTC.

This clone was found a few times. This sequence joins TRBV6-2 or TRBV6-3 and TRBJ1-3, with TRBD1 identical over 8 bases. This CDR3 region has 16 residues. Germline V lookup: CDR1 MNHEY, CDR2 SVGEGT. The trim removed 2 bases at V and 0 bases at J, leaving 3 bases unmatched. CDR3 sequence (DNA): TGTGCCAGCAGTTACGCAACAGGGGGCTCTGGAAACACCATATATTTT. Translation gives CASSYATGGSGNTIYF.

The rearrangement links TRBV30 to TRBJ2-7; weak D call: TRBD2 (7 bases). There are 11 residues in the CDR3. The V gene's germline CDR1 is GTSNPN and CDR2 SVGIG (reference sequence). The V end was cut by 7 bases, the J end by 6 bases, with 13 bases between. The DNA of the CDR3 is TGTGCCTCGGGGGGCGCGACCGAGCAGTACTTC. This codes for CASGGATEQYF.